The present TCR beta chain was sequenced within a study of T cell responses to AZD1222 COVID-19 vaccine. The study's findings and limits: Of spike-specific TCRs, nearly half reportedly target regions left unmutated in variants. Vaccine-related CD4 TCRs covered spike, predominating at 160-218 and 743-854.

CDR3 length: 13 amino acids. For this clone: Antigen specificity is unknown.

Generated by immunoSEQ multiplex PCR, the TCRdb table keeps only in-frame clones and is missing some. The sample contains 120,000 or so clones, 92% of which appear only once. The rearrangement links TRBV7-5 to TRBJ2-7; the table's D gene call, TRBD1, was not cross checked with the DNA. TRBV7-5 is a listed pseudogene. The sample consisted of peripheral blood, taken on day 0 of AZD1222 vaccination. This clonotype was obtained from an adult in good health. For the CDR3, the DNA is TGTGCCAGAAGCTTAGAGACAGGGGACGAGCAGTACTTC. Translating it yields CARSLETGDEQYF.